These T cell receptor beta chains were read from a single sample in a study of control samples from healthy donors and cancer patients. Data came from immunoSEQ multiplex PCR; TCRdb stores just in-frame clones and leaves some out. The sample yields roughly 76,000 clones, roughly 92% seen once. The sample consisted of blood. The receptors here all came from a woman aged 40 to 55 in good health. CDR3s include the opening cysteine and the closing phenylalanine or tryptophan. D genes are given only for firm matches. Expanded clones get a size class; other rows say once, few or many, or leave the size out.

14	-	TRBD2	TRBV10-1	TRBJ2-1	CASSEGLGLDEQFF	TGCGCCAGCAGTGAGGGACTAGGTTTGGATGAGCAGTTCTTC
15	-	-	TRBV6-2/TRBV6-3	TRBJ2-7	CASSFGSSYTYEQYF	TGTGCCAGCAGTTTCGGGTCCTCATATACCTACGAGCAGTACTTC
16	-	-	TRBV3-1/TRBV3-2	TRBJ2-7	CASSPLGGPHSYEQYF	TGTGCCAGCAGCCCCCTGGGGGGGCCGCACTCCTACGAGCAGTACTTC
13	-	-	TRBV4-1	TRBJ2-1	CASSRSGDNEQFF	TGCGCCAGCAGCCGCTCGGGGGACAATGAGCAGTTCTTC
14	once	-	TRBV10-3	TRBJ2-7	CAINLEGPAYEQYF	TGTGCCATCAATTTAGAGGGACCAGCCTACGAGCAGTACTTC
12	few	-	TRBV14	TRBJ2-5	CASSPSLVTQYF	TGTGCCAGCAGCCCCTCACTGGTGACCCAGTACTTC
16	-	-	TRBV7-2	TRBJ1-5	CASSLSGRAVGQPQHF	TGTGCCAGCAGCTTAAGCGGCAGGGCGGTGGGTCAGCCCCAGCATTTT
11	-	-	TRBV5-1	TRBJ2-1	CASSFSYEQFF	TGCGCCAGCAGCTTCTCCTATGAGCAGTTCTTC
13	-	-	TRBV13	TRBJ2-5	CASSLGSGETQYF	TGTGCCAGCAGCTTAGGAAGTGGGGAGACCCAGTACTTC
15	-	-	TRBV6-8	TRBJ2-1	CASSYKDGFDNEQFF	TGTGCCAGCAGTTACAAGGACGGGTTCGATAATGAGCAGTTCTTC
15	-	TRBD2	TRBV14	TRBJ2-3	CASSPFDTSGVTQYF	TGTGCCAGCAGCCCTTTTGATACTAGCGGAGTTACGCAGTATTTT
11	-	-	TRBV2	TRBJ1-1	CASTGDTEAFF	TGTGCCAGCACAGGGGACACTGAAGCTTTCTTT
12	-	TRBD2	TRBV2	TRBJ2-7	CASNVGGGEQYF	TGTGCCAGCAACGTGGGGGGGGGCGAGCAGTACTTC
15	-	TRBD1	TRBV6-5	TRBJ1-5	CASSTRTGGNQPQHF	TGTGCCAGCAGTACTCGGACAGGGGGTAATCAGCCCCAGCATTTT
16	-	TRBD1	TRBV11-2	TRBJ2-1	CASSLEQGVNYNEQFF	TGTGCCAGCAGCTTAGAGCAGGGGGTGAATTACAATGAGCAGTTCTTC
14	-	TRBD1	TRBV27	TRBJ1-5	CASSLQGFNQPQHF	TGTGCCAGCAGTCTACAGGGGTTCAATCAGCCCCAGCATTTT
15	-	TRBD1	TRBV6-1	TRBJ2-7	CASSDPGQGVYEQYF	TGTGCCAGCAGTGACCCGGGACAGGGGGTCTACGAGCAGTACTTC
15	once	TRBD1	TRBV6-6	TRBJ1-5	CASSFGTGYTQPQHF	TGTGCCAGCAGCTTCGGGACAGGGTATACTCAGCCCCAGCATTTT
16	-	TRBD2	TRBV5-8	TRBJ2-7	CASSDGGSGVSYEQYF	TGTGCCAGCAGCGACGGGGGTAGCGGGGTCTCCTACGAGCAGTACTTC
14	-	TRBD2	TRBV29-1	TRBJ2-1	CSVGSGSPFVEQFF	TGCAGCGTTGGTAGCGGGAGCCCCTTCGTCGAGCAGTTCTTC
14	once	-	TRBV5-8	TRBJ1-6	CASSRQRYNSPLHF	TGTGCCAGCAGCCGACAGCGCTATAATTCACCCCTCCACTTT
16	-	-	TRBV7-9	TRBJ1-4	CASSLGEDGNGGKLFF	TGTGCCAGCAGCTTAGGGGAGGACGGAAATGGGGGAAAACTGTTTTTT
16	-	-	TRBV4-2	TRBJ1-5	CASSQDQVNSNQPQHF	TGTGCCAGCAGCCAAGATCAGGTGAATAGCAATCAGCCCCAGCATTTT
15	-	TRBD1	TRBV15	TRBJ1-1	CATRINRGLNTEAFF	TGTGCCACCAGAATTAACAGGGGCCTGAACACTGAAGCTTTCTTT
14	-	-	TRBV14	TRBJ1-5	CASSQRGIGQPQHF	TGTGCCAGCAGCCAAAGGGGCATAGGGCAGCCCCAGCATTTT
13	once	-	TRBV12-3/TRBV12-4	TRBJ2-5	CASSPQGMGTQYF	TGTGCCAGCAGTCCCCAGGGAATGGGGACCCAGTACTTC
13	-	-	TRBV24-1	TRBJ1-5	CATSEDSYQPQHF	TGTGCCACCAGTGAGGACAGTTATCAGCCCCAGCATTTT
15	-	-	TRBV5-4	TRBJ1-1	CASSSRMGARTEAFF	TGTGCCAGCAGCTCGAGAATGGGGGCAAGGACTGAAGCTTTCTTT
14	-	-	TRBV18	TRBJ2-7	CASSPDEQASGQYF	TGTGCCAGCTCACCCGACGAACAGGCCTCCGGGCAGTACTTC
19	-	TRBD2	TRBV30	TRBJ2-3	CAWSVQGSGGTTSTDTQYF	TGTGCCTGGAGTGTACAAGGTAGCGGGGGTACCACTAGCACAGATACGCAGTATTTT
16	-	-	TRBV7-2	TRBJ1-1	CASSLALRVGVTVAFF	TGTGCCAGCAGCTTAGCGCTGAGGGTCGGGGTAACTGTGGCTTTCTTT
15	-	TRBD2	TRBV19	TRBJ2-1	CASTLAGGRGNEQFF	TGTGCCAGTACCTTAGCGGGGGGGCGAGGCAATGAGCAGTTCTTC
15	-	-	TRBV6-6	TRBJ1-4	CASRPDRSTNEKLFF	TGTGCCAGCAGACCCGACAGATCAACTAATGAAAAACTGTTTTTT